The 8 T cell receptor beta chains below were found in one sample sequenced in a study of blood T cell repertoires in COVID-19 (dated by TCRdb to 2020 to 2022). The library was produced with the immunoSEQ multiplex PCR assay. Sourced from immuneACCESS, this table was stored by TCRdb with only in-frame sequences that have V and J called. A share of the clones is absent; for the studies checked, an unresolved V gene accounts for under half, and the remainder has no known explanation. Within this sample are about 150,000 clones, with more than 85% of them counted one time only. The ten biggest clones cover under 2.5% of the sample. The material sequenced was peripheral blood. The receptors shown here come from a woman between 65 and 79 years old with acute or convalescent COVID-19.

This chain uses TRBV2 with TRBJ1-1; no reliable D call. V lost 8 bases, J lost 3 bases, and 13 bases lay in between. In germline, CDR1 is SNHLY, CDR2 FYNNEI. This CDR3 region has 13 residues. CDR3: CASLQRRDTEAFF. The CDR3 coding sequence is TGTGCCAGCCTACAGAGGAGGGACACTGAAGCTTTCTTT.

The chain carries TRBV7-9 and TRBJ2-2; 7 bases agree with TRBD2. The CDR3 sequence is 17 residues long. Germline loops: CDR1 SEHNR, CDR2 FQNEAQ (reference sequence). J lost 7 bases, V lost 5 bases, and 16 bases had no gene match. The CDR3 nucleotides are TGTGCCAGCAGCCCACCCATAACTCCGACTAGCATCGGGGAGCTGTTTTTT. This translates into CASSPPITPTSIGELFF.

This chain joins TRBV28 and TRBJ2-6, with 7 bases matching TRBD2. This CDR3 has 15 residues. Germline assignment: CDR1 MDHEN and CDR2 SYDVKM. V was pared by 5 bases and J by 2 bases, with 3 bases of the junction left unmatched. The DNA of the CDR3 is TGTGCCAGCAGTCTTCGGGGGGCTGGGGCCAACGTCCTGACTTTC. Translated: CASSLRGAGANVLTF.

This clone appeared a single time. The chain links TRBV19 to TRBJ2-6; 8 bases match TRBD1. The germline V gene encodes CDR1 LNHDA and CDR2 SQIVND (reference sequence). V lost 9 bases and J lost 2; bases outside the gene matches: 12. The CDR3 extends over 17 amino acids. CDR3 sequence (DNA): TGTGCCAGCCGGACTGTACAGGGGGACCCTGGGGCCAACGTCCTGACTTTC. It is translated as CASRTVQGDPGANVLTF.

This sequence joins TRBV5-1 and TRBJ2-5, with TRBD2 identical over 8 bases. V lost 4 bases to trimming and J lost 5 bases; unmatched junction nucleotides: 16. CDR1 and CDR2 (germline): SGHRS, YFSETQ. The CDR3 loop spans 17 amino acids. CDR3 nucleotides: TGCGCCAGCAGCCCCGAATCCCTAGCGGGCAAGAAGGAGACCCAGTACTTC. This encodes CASSPESLAGKKETQYF.

For the CDR3, the DNA is TGTGCCAGTAGCTCAGGGGCAACTAATGAAAAACTGTTTTTT. This encodes CASSSGATNEKLFF. This rearrangement joins TRBV19 to TRBJ1-4, with D possibly matching TRBD1 (6 bases). Germline loops: CDR1 LNHDA, CDR2 SQIVND (reference sequence). The CDR3 runs to 14 residues. Trimming took 6 bases from V and 0 from J, leaving 8 bases between them. Based on the CDR3 plus reference TRBV19 and TRBJ1-4, the full variable domain is DGGITQSPKYLFRKEGQNVTLSCEQNLNHDAMYWYRQDPGQGLRLIYYSQIVNDFQKGDIAEGYSVSREKKESFPLTVTSAQKNPTAFYLCASSSGATNEKLFFGSGTQLSVL.

The V and J genes are TRBV11-3 and TRBJ2-2; D is ambiguous. Deletions cut 1 base from V and 4 bases from J, with 10 bases between. Germline V gene sequence: CDR1 SGHNT, CDR2 YENEEA. This CDR3 contains 15 residues. The CDR3, as DNA: TGTGCCAGCAGCTTAGCCATCGGTGCCACCGGGGAGCTGTTTTTT. This gives the protein CASSLAIGATGELFF.

CDR3 sequence reads: CASSFAANLQYV. The CDR3, as DNA: TGTGCCAGCAGTTTTGCCGCGAATTTGCAGTACGTC. The chain links TRBV12-3 or TRBV12-4 to TRBJ2-7; no clear D. V lost 3 bases and J 9 bases, leaving 12 bases between the germline ends. The CDR3 extends over 12 amino acids.